Presented here are 16 T cell receptor beta chains from one specimen sequenced in a study of CD8+ T cells in alopecia areata (dated by TCRdb to the late 2010s). Libraries were made using the immunoSEQ multiplex PCR assay. RNA was extracted from all samples and reverse transcribed into cDNA as template for TCR sequencing. Drawn from immuneACCESS, this table holds only the in-frame rearrangements with V and J called that TCRdb kept. Clones are partly lost; checked studies trace under half to an unresolved V gene and leave the rest unexplained. A total of around 120,000 clones appear in this sample, around 64% of them only once. 2.8% of the sample is held by the ten biggest clonotypes. Material for sequencing was CD4+ T cells sorted from blood. Source of these receptors: a human donor in good health.

The chain has TRBV9 and TRBJ1-1; D gene ambiguous. CDR1 and CDR2 from the germline V gene are SGDLS and YYNGEE. V was clipped by 4 bases and J by 7 bases, with 11 bases between them. The CDR3 is 12 residues long. CDR3 DNA sequence: TGTGCCAGCAGCCCCCGGATCCTTGAAGCTTTCTTT. Translating it yields CASSPRILEAFF.

The table lists this clone with a few counts. The chain has TRBV2 and TRBJ1-3; TRBD1 matches 8 bases. The germline V gene encodes CDR1 SNHLY and CDR2 FYNNEI. V lost 6 bases and J lost 0; bases outside the gene matches: 10. This CDR3 is built from 17 residues. CDR3 nucleotides: TGTGCCAGCAGCGGATACCTAACAGGGGGCTCTGGAAACACCATATATTTT. Translation: CASSGYLTGGSGNTIYF.

The chain recombines TRBV2 with TRBJ2-3, with D unclear. This CDR3 is built from 13 residues. V lost 1 base and J 0 bases, leaving 2 bases between the germline ends. CDR1 SNHLY and CDR2 FYNNEI come from the germline V gene. In DNA, the CDR3 is TGTGCCAGCAGTGAAGAGAGCACAGATACGCAGTATTTT. This translates into CASSEESTDTQYF.

This chain uses TRBV5-1 with TRBJ1-5, with D unresolved. The germline CDR1 and CDR2 sequences are SGHRS and YFSETQ. V lost 0 bases and J 7 bases, leaving 17 bases between the germline ends. CDR3 length: 16 amino acids. CDR3 in DNA: TGCGCCAGCAGCTTGGACGGGGAGCGCGGAGGCCAGCCCCAGCATTTT. It encodes CASSLDGERGGQPQHF.

The chain has TRBV9 and TRBJ2-1; 11 bases line up with TRBD2. The junction had 6 bases not matched to a gene; V was cut back by 2 bases and J by 5 bases. The CDR3 covers 16 residues. Per germline, CDR1 SGDLS and CDR2 YYNGEE. The DNA for the CDR3 is TGTGCCAGCAGCGTCATAGCGGGGGGGCTGAACAATGAGCAGTTCTTC. Translation: CASSVIAGGLNNEQFF. The whole variable domain, remainder taken from reference TRBV9 and TRBJ2-1, is DSGVTQTPKHLITATGQRVTLRCSPRSGDLSVYWYQQSLDQGLQFLIQYYNGEERAKGNILERFSAQQFPDLHSELNLSSLELGDSALYFCASSVIAGGLNNEQFFGPGTRLTVL.

The rearrangement joins TRBV7-2 to TRBJ1-1; 7 nucleotides line up with TRBD1. V dropped 5 bases and J dropped 7; count of bases not matched to a gene: 7. This CDR3 has 13 amino acids. Germline lookup yields CDR1 SGHTA and CDR2 FQGNSA. CDR3 nucleotide sequence: TGTGCCAGCAGCCGACAGGGAGGGGGTGAAGCTTTCTTT. Translated: CASSRQGGGEAFF.

The CDR3 protein is CASISSGGAGNEQFF. The DNA of the CDR3 is TGTGCCAGCATTTCTAGCGGGGGGGCCGGGAATGAGCAGTTCTTC. The chain combines TRBV2 with TRBJ2-1; 12 bases align to TRBD2. V gave up 7 bases and J gave up 7 bases; unmatched junction bases: 8. The V gene's germline CDR1 is SNHLY and CDR2 FYNNEI. The CDR3 runs 15 residues. Full variable domain (outside the CDR3, taken from reference TRBV2 and TRBJ2-1): EPEVTQTPSHQVTQMGQEVILRCVPISNHLYFYWYRQILGQKVEFLVSFYNNEISEKSEIFDDQFSVERPDGSNFTLKIRSTKLEDSAMYFCASISSGGAGNEQFFGPGTRLTVL.

The V and J genes are TRBV7-8 and TRBJ2-3; 8 bases are a match to TRBD1. The V and J ends lost 5 bases and 3 bases, in that order; junction bases with no gene match: 10. The germline gives CDR1 SGHVS, CDR2 FQNEAQ. This CDR3 contains 16 residues. CDR3 nucleotides: TGTGCCAGCAGCCCCCGGCAGGGGGCGCGTACAGATACGCAGTATTTT. Its translation is CASSPRQGARTDTQYF.

CDR3 in amino acids: CASRETYNEKLFF. In nucleotides, the CDR3 is TGTGCCAGCAGGGAGACATATAATGAAAAACTGTTTTTT. The chain joins TRBV2 to TRBJ1-4; D uncertain. The CDR3 spans 13 residues. V dropped 6 bases and J dropped 4 bases, with 9 bases sitting between them. Per the germline V gene, CDR1 is SNHLY and CDR2 is FYNNEI.

This chain uses TRBV15 with TRBJ1-1, with D unresolved. The CDR3 extends over 13 amino acids. V was trimmed by 0 bases and J by 6 bases, leaving 8 bases between them. Germline V gives CDR1 LNHNV, CDR2 YYDKDF (reference sequence). In nucleotides, the CDR3 is TGTGCCACCAGCAGAGATTCCCCACCTGAAGCTTTCTTT. Protein: CATSRDSPPEAFF.

CDR3 DNA sequence: TGTGCCAGCAGTTACTCGTGGACAGGGACGAACGGCTACACCTTC. As protein: CASSYSWTGTNGYTF. This chain uses TRBV6-5 with TRBJ1-2, with 8 bases that match TRBD1. This CDR3 spans 15 amino acids. Germline V gene data show CDR1 as MNHEY and CDR2 as SVGAGI. The V gene end was trimmed by 0 bases and the J gene end by 8 bases; junction bases not matched to a gene: 8.

The chain carries TRBV7-9 and TRBJ1-1, with a weak D call TRBD1 (5 bases). The V and J ends lost 2 bases and 1 base respectively, with 8 bases between them. This CDR3 region has 14 residues. In germline, CDR1 is SEHNR, CDR2 FQNEAQ (reference sequence). The CDR3, as DNA: TGTGCCAGCAGCTTATATCAGGGGAACACTGAAGCTTTCTTT. It is translated as CASSLYQGNTEAFF.

J is TRBJ2-5 and V is TRBV2; unclear D gene. The CDR3 totals 14 residues. Germline V CDR1 and CDR2: SNHLY, FYNNEI. V was pared by 6 bases and J by 1 base, with 12 bases between. The CDR3 coding sequence is TGTGCCAGCAGCCTGACCGGCTTCCAAGAGACCCAGTACTTC. It is translated as CASSLTGFQETQYF.

This clone showed up just a few times. The chain recombines TRBV28 with TRBJ2-1; perhaps TRBD1 as D (6 bases). This CDR3 region has 14 residues. Between the trimmed V and J ends, which lost 3 bases and 6 bases, there was a span of 12 bases. Germline CDR1 reads MDHEN; CDR2 reads SYDVKM. The CDR3 DNA follows: TGTGCCAGCAGTTTGGGGGCAAGGGTCAATGAGCAGTTCTTC. Residues: CASSLGARVNEQFF.

The chain has TRBV28 and TRBJ1-5; D not resolved. This CDR3 spans 12 amino acids. The ends were cut back, 3 bases at V and 8 bases at J, with 8 bases in the middle. Germline V gives CDR1 MDHEN, CDR2 SYDVKM. The CDR3 bases are TGTGCCAGCAGTTTGCGGGAGGAGCCCCAGCATTTT. Amino acid sequence: CASSLREEPQHF.

Note on this clone: The same CDR3 arises from other DNA sequences in this sample as well. The chain recombines TRBV20-1 with TRBJ2-5; D remains unclear. Germline V gene sequence: CDR1 DFQATT, CDR2 SNEGSKA (reference sequence). This CDR3 is built from 11 residues. The V end was cut by 7 bases, the J end by 1 base, with 7 bases between. Written as DNA, the CDR3 is TGCAGTGTCGGAAGCCAAGAGACCCAGTACTTC. It encodes CSVGSQETQYF.